Listed below are T cell receptor beta chains from one sample, sequenced in a study of metastatic and nonmetastatic thyroid tumors. TCRdb reanalyzed the PCR reads with MiXCR. The sample consists of over 50,000 clones, 25% to 30% of them appearing once. The sequencing input was blood. These receptors originate from a female donor with papillary thyroid cancer or a benign thyroid nodule (not recorded which). Some clones in this sample may be carry-over from other donors' samples. Both conserved end residues are part of each CDR3. A D gene is named only where the DNA matches it firmly. The listing skips clone size in some rows; elsewhere it reads once, few, many or a size class.

V,D,J,size,CDR3,DNA
TRBV30,.,TRBJ1-1,few,CAWIYGTEAFF,TGTGCCTGGATATATGGTACTGAAGCTTTCTTT
TRBV6-1,TRBD1,TRBJ1-1,few,CASSGDRVTEAFF,TGTGCCAGCAGTGGGGACAGGGTGACTGAAGCTTTCTTT
TRBV28,TRBD2,TRBJ2-7,.,CASGRRASGRAWAREQYF,TGTGCCAGCGGCCGTCGGGCTAGCGGGAGGGCCTGGGCTAGGGAGCAGTACTTC
TRBV20-1,TRBD2,TRBJ2-3,.,CSAPTSHLAGVEDTQYF,TGCAGTGCTCCTACCTCCCATCTAGCGGGAGTGGAAGATACGCAGTATTTT
TRBV6-5,.,TRBJ2-7,medium-sized,CASSYLLGIYEQYF,TGTGCCAGCAGTTATCTCCTAGGGATCTACGAGCAGTACTTC
TRBV4-2,TRBD2,TRBJ2-1,.,CASSQGTAGDYNEQFF,TGTGCCAGCAGCCAAGGGACAGCGGGGGACTACAATGAGCAGTTCTTC
TRBV6-5,.,TRBJ2-1,few,CASSYDLAGVLRNEQFF,TGTGCCAGCAGTTATGACTTGGCGGGCGTCCTGCGGAACGAGCAGTTCTTC
TRBV12-3/TRBV12-4,.,TRBJ1-4,.,CASSLREKLFF,TGTGCCAGCAGTTTAAGGGAAAAACTGTTTTTT
TRBV6-2/TRBV6-3,.,TRBJ2-5,.,CASSYSPGLKTQYF,TGTGCCAGCAGTTACTCTCCAGGGTTAAAGACCCAGTACTTC
TRBV6-1,TRBD1,TRBJ1-4,many,CASTTGTGGEKLFF,TGTGCCTCAACGACCGGGACAGGAGGAGAAAAACTGTTTTTT
TRBV5-8,TRBD1,TRBJ1-5,many,CASSLNLGTGTLSNQPQHF,TGTGCCAGCAGCTTAAACCTGGGGACAGGGACCCTTAGCAATCAGCCCCAGCATTTT
TRBV20-1,TRBD1,TRBJ2-5,many,CSATDRGPTQYF,TGCAGTGCCACTGACAGGGGTCCGACCCAGTACTTC
TRBV10-1,TRBD2,TRBJ2-1,few,CATSPGTSGTSSYNEQFF,TGCGCCACCTCACCCGGGACTAGCGGGACGAGCTCCTACAATGAGCAGTTCTTC
TRBV7-2,TRBD1,TRBJ1-2,few,CASSARQGGGYGYTF,TGTGCCAGCAGCGCCCGACAGGGAGGGGGCTATGGCTACACCTTC
TRBV6-1,TRBD1,TRBJ2-1,.,CASRRQGTKQFF,TGTGCCAGCAGGCGACAGGGGACAAAGCAGTTCTTC
TRBV5-1,.,TRBJ1-2,few,CASSFSGTGYTF,TGCGCCAGCAGCTTTTCCGGAACTGGCTACACCTTC
TRBV4-2,TRBD2,TRBJ2-3,.,CASEPITGGPPDTQYF,TGTGCCAGCGAGCCGATAACGGGAGGGCCCCCAGATACGCAGTATTTT
TRBV19,.,TRBJ2-1,.,CASSKLVYNEQFF,TGTGCCAGTAGTAAACTAGTCTACAATGAGCAGTTCTTC
TRBV28,TRBD2,TRBJ2-7,few,CASSLFGGASGAYEQYF,TGTGCCAGCAGTTTATTCGGGGGGGCTAGTGGAGCCTACGAGCAGTACTTC
TRBV19,TRBD2,TRBJ2-1,few,CASSRGGRPYNEQFF,TGTGCCAGTAGTCGGGGGGGGAGACCTTACAATGAGCAGTTCTTC
TRBV6-1,TRBD2,TRBJ2-1,many,CASSDSGGALNEQFF,TGTGCCAGCAGCGATAGCGGGGGGGCCCTCAATGAGCAGTTCTTC
TRBV20-1,.,TRBJ1-3,.,CSAKGTTGNTIYF,TGCAGTGCTAAGGGGACAACTGGAAACACCATATATTTT
TRBV11-2,TRBD1,TRBJ2-7,.,CASSLEAGGEQYF,TGTGCCAGCAGCTTAGAAGCAGGGGGCGAGCAGTACTTC
TRBV6-1,TRBD2,TRBJ2-7,few,CASRTGGGSSYEQYF,TGTGCCAGCAGGACGGGAGGGGGAAGCTCCTACGAGCAGTACTTC
TRBV19,TRBD1,TRBJ1-2,few,CASSPMDRGYGYTF,TGTGCCAGTAGTCCGATGGACAGGGGCTATGGCTACACCTTC
TRBV11-2,.,TRBJ2-3,.,CASSLGFSSTDTQYF,TGTGCCAGCAGCTTAGGATTTTCTAGCACAGATACGCAGTATTTT
TRBV7-2,.,TRBJ1-1,.,CASSLSPGGAGALF,TGTGCCAGCAGCTTAAGTCCGGGAGGGGCCGGAGCTCTCTTT
TRBV11-1,.,TRBJ2-2,.,CASSLSSGAGTGELFF,TGTGCCAGCAGCTTATCCTCGGGGGCGGGTACCGGGGAGCTGTTTTTT
TRBV6-1,.,TRBJ2-7,few,CASLRLGSYEQYF,TGTGCCAGCCTGCGGTTAGGATCCTACGAGCAGTACTTC
TRBV6-2/TRBV6-3,TRBD1,TRBJ2-7,few,CASSYDRAPFKQYF,TGTGCCAGCAGTTACGACAGGGCCCCCTTCAAGCAGTACTTC
TRBV20-1,TRBD2,TRBJ2-3,.,CSPGGGTDTQYF,TGCAGTCCCGGGGGGGGAACAGATACGCAGTATTTT
TRBV11-3,.,TRBJ2-2,.,CASSLDQNGELFF,TGTGCCAGCAGCTTAGATCAGAACGGGGAGCTGTTTTTT
TRBV4-3,.,TRBJ1-1,many,CASSQEGPEASFTEAFF,TGCGCCAGCAGCCAAGAGGGGCCGGAAGCTAGTTTCACTGAAGCTTTCTTT
TRBV19,TRBD1,TRBJ1-1,few,CASSVSLTGPEAFF,TGTGCCAGTAGTGTCAGCCTGACAGGGCCTGAAGCTTTCTTT
TRBV27,.,TRBJ1-3,few,CASGLGPDSANTVYF,TGTGCCAGCGGTTTAGGGCCAGACTCTGCAAACACCGTATATTTT
TRBV6-1,.,TRBJ1-5,few,CASGTGRVRNQPQHF,TGTGCCAGCGGGACGGGGAGGGTACGGAATCAGCCCCAGCATTTT
TRBV6-1,.,TRBJ2-7,few,CASSRDLRGSYEQYF,TGTGCCAGCAGTCGCGACCTCCGAGGCTCCTACGAGCAGTACTTC
TRBV6-5,.,TRBJ1-2,few,CASSYGEGYGYTF,TGTGCCAGCAGTTACGGCGAGGGCTATGGCTACACCTTC
TRBV7-2,TRBD1,TRBJ2-2,.,CASSRTGATGELFF,TGTGCCAGCAGCCGTACAGGGGCCACCGGGGAGCTGTTTTTT
TRBV5-1,.,TRBJ2-3,.,CASSLKLDLTNTDTQYF,TGCGCCAGCAGCTTAAAACTAGATCTGACGAACACAGATACGCAGTATTTT
TRBV7-6,TRBD1,TRBJ1-6,many,CASSPGTGLNSPLHF,TGTGCCAGCAGCCCTGGGACAGGGTTGAATTCACCCCTCCACTTT
TRBV6-2/TRBV6-3,TRBD2,TRBJ2-3,few,CASSYRLAVFSTDTQYF,TGTGCCAGCAGTTACCGTCTAGCGGTATTTAGCACAGATACGCAGTATTTT
TRBV30,.,TRBJ1-5,once,CAWTGSGRTSNQPQHF,TGTGCCTGGACCGGGTCTGGAAGGACTAGCAATCAGCCCCAGCATTTT
TRBV5-4,TRBD1,TRBJ1-2,many,CASSTDRDGGYTF,TGTGCCAGCAGCACTGACAGGGACGGTGGCTACACCTTC
TRBV10-3,TRBD2,TRBJ2-1,few,CATRGGINEQFF,TGTGCCACTCGGGGGGGGATCAATGAGCAGTTCTTC
TRBV19,.,TRBJ2-1,few,CASSKQPGARHEQFF,TGTGCCAGTAGTAAGCAGCCCGGAGCAAGGCATGAGCAGTTCTTC